Listed here are 17 T cell receptor beta chains from one sample, sequenced in a study of T and B cells in COVID-19 patients. Blood genomic DNA input for TRB amplification was roughly 230-550 ng. TRB rearrangements were amplified by multiplex PCR with BIOMED2 TRB-A/B primers. MiXCR, applied by TCRdb to the multiplex PCR reads, yields one record per CDR3 protein. The sample holds around 7,500 distinct CDR3 sequences, 35% to 50% seen once. The sequencing sample was made of blood. These receptor sequences come from a human donor who had recovered from COVID-19.

The rearrangement joins TRBV6-2 or TRBV6-3 to TRBJ1-1, with 9 bases lining up with TRBD1. In germline, CDR1 is MNHEY, CDR2 SVGEGT. This CDR3 contains 14 residues. V gave up 5 bases and J gave up 10 bases; unmatched junction bases: 11. This CDR3 reads CASSEWGTGSGAFF. The DNA of the CDR3 is TGTGCCAGCAGTGAATGGGGGACAGGGAGTGGAGCTTTCTTT.

This clonotype showed up just a few times. The gene calls are TRBV18 and TRBJ2-5; 7 bases line up with TRBD1. Germline V CDR1 and CDR2: KGHSH, LQKENI. There are 16 residues in the CDR3. V shed 2 bases, J shed 1 base, and the junction held 7 bases outside the gene matches. CDR3 nucleotides: TGTGCCAGCTCACCAAAAAAGGGACAGACCCAAGAGACCCAGTACTTC. Its protein product is CASSPKKGQTQETQYF.

As to this clonotype: Compared with germline, one end of the junction differs, possibly owing to a read error. V and J are TRBV7-9 and TRBJ2-7; TRBD2 might be the D (5 bases). The CDR3 is 14 amino acids. The germline gives CDR1 SEHNR, CDR2 FQNEAQ (reference sequence). The CDR3: CASSLEGSSYKQYF. DNA for the CDR3: TGTGCCAGCAGCTTAGAAGGGAGCTCCTACAAGCAGTACTTC.

This clonotype was detected a few times. This sequence joins TRBV12-3 or TRBV12-4 and TRBJ2-1; tentatively, D is TRBD1 (7 bases). Trimming took off 6 bases at V and 1 base at J, with 13 bases between the two ends. This CDR3 spans 15 amino acids. DNA of the CDR3: TGTGCCAGCAGGCCCAGGGGGACTTCCTACAATGAGCAGTTCTTC. The encoded protein is CASRPRGTSYNEQFF.

The chain couples TRBV19 to TRBJ2-7; 7 nucleotides line up with TRBD2. Germline V gene sequence: CDR1 LNHDA, CDR2 SQIVND (reference sequence). This CDR3 contains 16 residues. V lost 5 bases to trimming and J lost 0 bases; unmatched junction nucleotides: 10. The CDR3 loop reads CASSYLPGLSSYEQYF. CDR3 nucleotides: TGTGCCAGTAGTTACCTCCCGGGACTAAGCTCCTACGAGCAGTACTTC.

The chain recombines TRBV20-1 with TRBJ2-3, with 8 bases fitting TRBD2. Germline V gene data show CDR1 as DFQATT and CDR2 as SNEGSKA (reference sequence). The CDR3 spans 13 residues. Unmatched junction bases numbered 1, after V lost 4 bases and J lost 1 base. In DNA form, the CDR3 reads TGCAGTGCTACGCGGGGGGGCACAGATACGCAGTATTTT. Translated, it gives CSATRGGTDTQYF.

This chain links TRBV11-1 with TRBJ2-7; D possibly corresponds to TRBD1 (5 bases). The CDR3 sequence is 13 residues long. The V gene lost 3 bases and the J gene lost 2 bases, with 8 bases spanning the gap. Looked up from germline, CDR1 is SGHAT and CDR2 is FQDESV (reference sequence). CDR3 sequence (DNA): TGTGCCAGCAGCTTGGGGCCCCCCTACGAGCAGTACTTC. Residues: CASSLGPPYEQYF.

By frequency in the sample, this clonotype is medium-sized. The chain carries TRBV6-1 and TRBJ2-6; D possibly uses TRBD1 or TRBD2 (5 bases each). The CDR3 contains 17 residues. Trimming took 0 bases from V and 4 from J, leaving 13 bases between them. From germline, CDR1 is MNHNS and CDR2 SASEGT. CDR3 DNA: TGTGCCAGCAGTGAAGCGTTGTGGGGGTCAGGGGCCAACGTCCTGACTTTC. It encodes CASSEALWGSGANVLTF.

This clonotype has a handful of counts. The chain employs TRBV5-4 and TRBJ2-3, with 8 bases identical to TRBD2. CDR1 and CDR2 from the germline V gene are SGHNT and YYREEE (reference sequence). The junction had 3 bases not matched to a gene; V was cut back by 3 bases and J by 6 bases. This CDR3 comprises 13 residues. CDR3 sequence reads: CASSSLAADTQYF. In DNA form, the CDR3 reads TGTGCCAGCAGCTCACTAGCGGCGGATACGCAGTATTTT.

The V call is TRBV5-6, the J call TRBJ1-5, with D possibly being TRBD1 (6 bases). V dropped 4 bases and J dropped 6 bases, with 17 bases sitting between them. The germline V gene encodes CDR1 SGHDT and CDR2 YYEEEE. The CDR3 is made up of 15 amino acids. The CDR3 sequence is CASSPTLGGGQPQHF. The CDR3 bases are TGTGCCAGCAGCCCAACTTTGGGGGGCGGTCAGCCCCAGCATTTT.

The chain joins TRBV28 to TRBJ2-6; 7 positions match TRBD1. CDR1 and CDR2 (germline): MDHEN, SYDVKM. CDR3 length: 17 amino acids. J was trimmed by 4 bases and V by 8 bases; bases with no gene match: 14. As DNA, the CDR3 is TGTGCCAGCGCCTCCGGGACAGACATTCTCGGGGCCAACGTCCTGACTTTC. Its protein is CASASGTDILGANVLTF.

The rearrangement links TRBV6-5 to TRBJ2-5; 8 bases are shared with TRBD1. Unmatched junction bases numbered 3, after V lost 6 bases and J lost 3 bases. This CDR3 comprises 13 residues. From germline, CDR1 is MNHEY and CDR2 SVGAGI. CDR3: CASSQGAEETQYF. CDR3 nucleotides: TGTGCCAGCAGCCAGGGGGCAGAAGAGACCCAGTACTTC.

In regard to this clonotype: The junction differs from germline at one of its ends, possibly a read error. V gene TRBV5-4 combines with J gene TRBJ2-1; a possible D gene is TRBD1 (5 bases). The CDR3 is 12 amino acids. Germline V lookup: CDR1 SGHNT, CDR2 YYREEE (reference sequence). In DNA form, the CDR3 reads TGTGCCAGCAGCGCAGGGATGGATGACCAGTTCTTC. This codes for CASSAGMDDQFF.

The chain combines TRBV7-2 with TRBJ2-3; D may be TRBD1 (6 bases). CDR3 size: 16 residues. The germline V gene has CDR1 SGHTA and CDR2 FQGNSA. The V gene lost 5 bases and the J gene lost 4 bases, with 19 bases spanning the gap. The CDR3 sequence is CASSPAPPGVADTQYF. The CDR3 bases are TGTGCCAGCAGCCCGGCGCCCCCAGGGGTAGCAGATACGCAGTATTTT.

Worth noting for this clonotype: At one of its ends the junction is not consistent with the germline gene, which may arise from a read error. The rearrangement joins TRBV5-3 to TRBJ2-1, with 8 bases identical to TRBD2. TRBV5-3 is known as an ORF, though its function is uncertain. CDR3 length: 15 residues. As DNA, the CDR3 is TGTCCCAGAAGCTTGTTACGGGGGGGTATCGATGAGCAGTTCTTC. It translates to CPRSLLRGGIDEQFF.

This chain joins TRBV6-6 and TRBJ1-3; D uncertain. Germline V gene lookup returns CDR1 MNHNY and CDR2 SVGAGI (reference sequence). The CDR3 totals 15 residues. Trimming removed 6 bases from V and 4 bases from J, with 16 bases in between. In DNA, the CDR3 is TGTGCCAGCAGCTCCGTTGGCACTCAAGGAAACACCATATATTTT. Amino acids: CASSSVGTQGNTIYF.

This clonotype is medium-sized in the sample. The gene calls are TRBV15 and TRBJ2-7; D is unresolved. Germline loops: CDR1 LNHNV, CDR2 YYDKDF (reference sequence). The V gene lost 1 base and the J gene lost 2 bases, with 9 bases spanning the gap. CDR3 length equals 14 residues. This CDR3 reads CATSRARDTYEQYF. CDR3 DNA: TGTGCCACCAGCAGAGCTAGGGATACCTACGAGCAGTACTTC.